This section outlines one T cell receptor (beta chain) sequence together with its context. This entry is derived from a study of blood T cell repertoires in COVID-19. Study-level information: Samples representing acute and convalescent COVID-19 were sourced from the United States, Italy and Spain.

In the study's own analysis: Estimation of nucleated cell counts relied on the amplification of reference gene primers. The assay was immunoSEQ multiplex PCR, and TCRdb's table has in-frame clones only and misses some. V and J calls and clone size follow that table, whereas D and trimming were derived from the DNA. The sample lists approximately 120,000 clones; 81% were seen once. The CDR3 spans 15 residues. The V and J ends lost 4 bases and 4 bases respectively, with 16 bases between them. The germline CDR1 and CDR2 sequences are MNHEY and SVGAGI. The sample taken for sequencing was peripheral blood. The receptor was isolated from a human donor in a cohort sampled during active COVID-19. The chain has TRBV6-5 and TRBJ1-2, with a tentative D call TRBD1 (6 bases). The DNA for the CDR3 is TGTGCCAGCAGTTCCACCGGGCAGGGGAGCTATGGCTACACCTTC. It codes for CASSSTGQGSYGYTF.